The source of this T cell receptor (beta chain) is a study of early T cells in non-severe SARS-CoV-2 infection (dated by TCRdb to about 2021). The study in broad terms: TCR sequencing used bulk RNA from unsorted whole blood, so alpha and beta chains could not be paired.

The receptor library was made with 5' RACE. The run used a NextSeq 500. In the TCR library protocol, unique molecular identifiers were attached to individual cDNA molecules to correct for PCR bias and sequencing error. Both TCR alpha and beta chains were sequenced, and tight co-correlation was observed between alpha and beta sequence abundances in each sample. The original methods were these. Decombinator V4 was used to annotate TCR sequences for V gene, J gene and CDR3. TCRs were defined as expanded if a significant change between any two time points was detected under a Poisson model with p below 0.0001. TCR abundances were normalised to the total number of TCRs sequenced per sample and expressed as counts per million. VDJdb, accessed 1 November 2021, was searched for CMV, EBV and SARS-CoV-2 annotated TCRs, with TCRs annotated for multiple antigens excluded. The public reads were reprocessed in TCRdb via fastp at Q25 and MiXCR, keeping in-frame beta chains. One record per CDR3 amino acid sequence lists the most common genes and DNA. TCRdb assigned the V and J calls; the authors' analysis was not used. Counted in this sample were tens of thousands of distinct CDR3 sequences; 10% of them appeared once. The top ten constitute 8% to 9% of the sample.

This clonotype has ten or more counts. This receptor's antigen is unknown. Base qualities were left out, and no much larger clone turns up one base away. Set within a cohort of healthcare workers in London, UK, this nested case-control study involved weekly PCR testing of nasopharyngeal swabs along with blood sampling. Healthcare workers were recruited between 23 and 31 March 2020, during the week of the UK lockdown, and were followed weekly for up to roughly 15 weeks. The paper as a whole reports these results and caveats: Matching against VDJdb was skewed toward anti-spike CD8 responses, likely underestimated virus-specific expansions, and missed private and CD4 specificities.

The TCR sequence derives from an adult who was a healthcare worker with PCR-confirmed SARS-CoV-2 infection or an uninfected control (not recorded which). Sequenced material: whole blood.

Read as DNA, the sequence is TGTGCCAGCAGTTTGGGCCACTCCAACGCTGAAGCTTTCTTT. This encodes CASSLGHSNAEAFF. In this chain, TRBV12-3 or TRBV12-4 is recombined with TRBJ1-1, with the D gene uncertain. The CDR3 measures 14 amino acids from cysteine to phenylalanine. The sequence is cut down to CDR3 DNA, 42 bases in frame from base 1. V is clipped by 3 bases and J by 6 bases, and the sequence between their germline boundaries is 14 bases long.